This entry lists 9 T cell receptor beta chains sequenced from one sample in a study of identical twins. TCRdb ran MiXCR on the 5' RACE reads and lists one entry per CDR3 protein. The data contain 1.5 million to 2 million distinct CDR3 sequences, about 32% of them seen just once; the ten biggest clones take up about 0.3%. Sequencing input: cord blood. All receptors derive from a newborn girl in good health.

In its sample, this clonotype was seen once. J is TRBJ2-5 and V is TRBV24-1; 8 bases align to TRBD2. The germline gives CDR1 KGHDR, CDR2 SFDVKD. V lost 5 bases and J lost 2; bases outside the gene matches: 9. The CDR3 runs 16 residues. This CDR3 is CATSGSTSEGQETQYF. The CDR3 DNA sequence: TGTGCCACCAGTGGCTCGACTAGCGAGGGGCAAGAGACCCAGTACTTC.

The CDR3 reads CASSQDLTASYEQYF. The CDR3 nucleotides read TGTGCCAGCAGCCAAGATCTGACAGCGTCCTACGAGCAGTACTTC. V usage is TRBV4-2 and J usage is TRBJ2-7; TRBD1 might be the D (5 bases). Germline-derived CDR1 and CDR2 are LGHNA and YNFKEQ. V lost 0 bases and J lost 1, with 10 bases in between. This CDR3 has 15 residues.

The genes are TRBV13 and TRBJ2-4, with D perhaps TRBD2 (6 bases). Judging by the DNA end, TRBJ2-5 fits better; the J call may be wrong. The CDR3 sequence is 13 residues long. Germline assignment: CDR1 PRHDT and CDR2 FYEKMQ (reference sequence). CDR3 residues: CASTPGLKETQYF. The DNA for the CDR3 is TGTGCCAGCACCCCGGGACTTAAAGAGACCCAGTACTTC.

CDR3 sequence reads: CASSVRGENTEAFF. The DNA for the CDR3 is TGTGCCAGCAGCGTAAGAGGGGAGAACACTGAAGCTTTCTTT. This sequence joins TRBV9 and TRBJ1-1, with D possibly being TRBD1 (5 bases). This CDR3 has 14 amino acids. V lost 1 base, J lost 1 base, and 8 bases lay in between. CDR1 and CDR2 (germline): SGDLS, YYNGEE.

This clonotype was seen at least ten times. This chain joins TRBV12-3 or TRBV12-4 and TRBJ1-2; D may be TRBD1 (5 bases). The length of the CDR3 is 15 residues. The germline V and J ends were trimmed by 1 base and 6 bases, with 15 bases remaining between them. The CDR3, as DNA: TGTGCCAGCAGTTTAGATAATCAGGGACCGCATGGCTACACCTTC. Encoded protein: CASSLDNQGPHGYTF.

To note about this clonotype: Given a much more abundant clone one base away, this may be a read error. CDR3 sequence reads: CSVEPGEETQFF. For the CDR3, the DNA is TGCAGCGTTGAACCCGGGGAAGAGACCCAGTTCTTC. This chain links TRBV29-1 with TRBJ2-1, with D possibly matching TRBD2 (5 bases). V shed 2 bases and J shed 13 bases, with 15 bases lying between them. Germline V gene lookup returns CDR1 SQVTM and CDR2 ANQGSEA. The CDR3 covers 12 residues.

This clonotype occurred a few times. This chain links TRBV24-1 with TRBJ2-4; D ambiguous. The J call may be incorrect, as the DNA end agrees better with TRBJ2-7. In germline, CDR1 is KGHDR, CDR2 SFDVKD. The CDR3 totals 14 residues. Here the CDR3 DNA reads TGTGCCACCAGTGACCCCCGTTGTGGGAACGAGCAGTACTTC. Protein product: CATSDPRCGNEQYF.

The V call is TRBV12-3 or TRBV12-4, the J call TRBJ1-5, with D unresolved. The CDR3 is 17 residues long. V lost 5 bases and J lost 0, with 17 bases in between. CDR3 DNA: TGTGCCAGCAGTGTCAAATCGGACGGATATAGCAATCAGCCCCAGCATTTT. Translation: CASSVKSDGYSNQPQHF.

This clonotype has ten or more counts. The rearrangement uses TRBV3-1 and TRBJ1-2; a possible D gene is TRBD1 (5 bases). The CDR3 loop spans 14 amino acids. With 4 bases removed from V and 6 bases from J, the gap between germline ends came to 15 bases. Looked up from germline, CDR1 is LGHDT and CDR2 is YNNKEL (reference sequence). As DNA, the CDR3 is TGTGCCAGCAGCCTCACTGGGGGAATGGATGGCTACACCTTC. Its translation: CASSLTGGMDGYTF.